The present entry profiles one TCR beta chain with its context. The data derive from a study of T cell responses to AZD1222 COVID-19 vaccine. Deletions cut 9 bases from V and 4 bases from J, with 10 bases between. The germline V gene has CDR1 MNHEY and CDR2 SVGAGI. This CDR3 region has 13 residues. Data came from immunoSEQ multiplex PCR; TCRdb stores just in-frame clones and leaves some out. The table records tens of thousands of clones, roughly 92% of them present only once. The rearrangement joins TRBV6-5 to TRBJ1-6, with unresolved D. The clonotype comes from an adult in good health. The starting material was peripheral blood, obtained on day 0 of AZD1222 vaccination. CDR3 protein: CASSVDYNSPLHF. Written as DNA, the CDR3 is TGTGCCAGTTCCGTTGATTATAATTCACCCCTCCACTTT.